This paragraph reports one T cell receptor (beta chain). There is no known antigen for this receptor. The sample originates from a study of monozygotic twins with inflammatory bowel disease (dated by TCRdb to the late 2010s). In the study overall: The complete study included some 28 monozygotic twin pairs: 19 IBD-discordant Danish pairs and nine German pairs, of which four were IBD-concordant and five were IBD-discordant. The search for disease-associated traits relied mainly on comparing IBD patients with their genetically identical healthy co-twins within discordant pairs. Each individual had, on average, about 151 000 unique TCRalpha sequences and 181 000 unique TCRbeta sequences available for analysis.

The full study reports these points: No single strong signal or clonotype linked to IBD turned up in the results, so the idea that one exists was not supported. Compared with healthy twins, IBD patients shared fewer clonotypes with other individuals, and the difference was most pronounced in patients with signs of disease activity. Because patients were on differing immunosuppressive treatments, the repertoires may have picked up extra background noise and inter-individual variability. A decrease in TCRbeta repertoire diversity, as measured by inverse Simpson index, was observed in IBD patients compared with their healthy co-twins. The analysis was unable to tell apart different T cell subtypes. No difference in repertoire similarity was observed between concordant and discordant twins, possibly owing to limited statistical power.

Library generation was performed with 5' RACE. The input for every TCR library was 3500 ng of total RNA. For each sample, cDNA was synthesized in eight separate reactions using SMARTScribe reverse transcriptase. During cDNA synthesis, unique molecular identifiers containing a 6-nucleotide sample barcode were introduced by template switching. Amplification of TCRalpha and TCRbeta cDNA involved two nested PCRs of 16 and 9 cycles, and each PCR was followed by bead purification. Before amplification, the cDNA was treated with uracil DNA-glycosylase and purified using the QIAquick PCR purification kit. The second PCR was the step at which Illumina TruSeq-compatible adapters and sample-specific barcodes were added. Library quality and concentration were checked on TapeStation and Qubit, and libraries were pooled at 5 ng each. Sequencing of the pooled libraries was done on an Illumina HiSeq2500 single-index Rapid Run using custom sequencing primers and 2 x 100 bp reads. Turning to the authors' computational methods: PCR and sequencing errors were corrected by UMI-based consensus assembly using MiGEC version 1.2.6. MiXCR version 2.1.1 handled V(D)J alignment, clonotype assembly and CDR3 extraction. To normalise gene usage, clonotype sharing and MAIT/NKT TCR abundance, the analysis used the top 1000, 10 000 and 20 000 clonotypes per sample. After downsampling to 27 000 UMIs, diversity was calculated as the inverse Simpson index using the vegan R package. Statistical testing used paired Mann-Whitney U tests on the discordant twin pairs and applied Benjamini-Hochberg correction for multiple testing. The reads were reprocessed in TCRdb, with one entry per CDR3 protein sequence and no accompanying DNA. The V and J calls and clone size come from TCRdb's table, not from the authors' own analysis. In this sample's table one finds fewer than 550,000 distinct CDR3 sequences. Around 2.3% of the sample is in the top ten clones.

The CDR3 runs 15 amino acids, cysteine and phenylalanine included. The DNA sequence is not available. CDR1 and CDR2 were assigned from the germline V gene as SGHTA and FQGNSA. From each donor, a roughly 2.5 ml peripheral blood sample was collected into PAXgene tubes and kept at -80 degrees C. Without T cell sorting, total RNA was isolated from whole blood using the PAXgene blood miRNA kit on an automated QIAcube. Peripheral blood from monozygotic twin pairs, either concordant or discordant for inflammatory bowel disease, underwent deep TCRalpha and TCRbeta repertoire profiling that used unique molecular barcoding. Smoking habits were recorded for all twin pairs, with individuals classified as current, former or never smokers.

This sequence uses TRBV7-2 and TRBJ2-3; the D call from TCRdb, TRBD2, cannot be confirmed without DNA. This TCR was recovered from a human donor with ulcerative colitis or Crohn's disease, or a healthy co-twin of an affected twin (not recorded which). The sample comprised blood. This receptor carries the CDR3 CASVPGLATTDTQYF.